Listed here are 20 T cell receptor beta chains from one sample, sequenced in a study of early T cells in non-severe SARS-CoV-2 infection. Each CDR3 protein is one row after TCRdb ran MiXCR on the 5' RACE reads. The sample carries about 48,000 distinct CDR3 sequences, 13% recorded once. The sequencing sample was made of whole blood. These receptors originate from an adult who was a healthcare worker with PCR-confirmed SARS-CoV-2 infection or an uninfected control (not recorded which).

This clonotype was seen ten or more times. The chain has TRBV9 and TRBJ2-4; the D call may be TRBD1 or TRBD2 (5 bases each). Deletions cut 0 bases from V and 1 base from J, with 5 bases between. The CDR3 runs 14 residues. Germline assignment: CDR1 SGDLS and CDR2 YYNGEE. The CDR3 coding sequence is TGTGCCAGCAGCGTAGGGGGGGCCAAAAACATTCAGTACTTC. This gives the protein CASSVGGAKNIQYF.

The CDR3 sequence is CASSFLTLLGGTQYF. The DNA for the CDR3 is TGTGCCAGCAGTTTCTTAACCTTACTGGGGGGTACGCAGTATTTT. This chain links TRBV28 with TRBJ2-3, with a possible D match to TRBD2 (6 bases). The V end lost 3 bases, the J end lost 8 bases, and 18 bases lay between the germline ends. From germline, CDR1 is MDHEN and CDR2 SYDVKM. The CDR3 totals 15 residues.

The chain recombines TRBV10-2 with TRBJ1-2; D may be TRBD1 (6 bases). The CDR3 extends over 14 amino acids. CDR1 WSHSY and CDR2 SAAADI come from the germline V gene. The V end was cut by 3 bases, the J end by 8 bases, with 16 bases between. The CDR3 region is CASSDNRAQGGYTF. CDR3 sequence (DNA): TGCGCCAGCAGTGACAACAGGGCCCAGGGGGGCTACACCTTC.

The table lists this clonotype with many counts. This rearrangement joins TRBV9 to TRBJ2-3, with a possible D match to TRBD1 (5 bases). The V gene's germline CDR1 is SGDLS and CDR2 YYNGEE. This CDR3 is built from 14 residues. V dropped 4 bases and J dropped 0 bases, with 9 bases sitting between them. As DNA, the CDR3 is TGTGCCAGCAGCAGACAGAGAAGCACAGATACGCAGTATTTT. It translates to CASSRQRSTDTQYF.

This clonotype showed up many times. The genes are TRBV7-8 and TRBJ1-3; 7 bases align to TRBD1. This CDR3 spans 17 amino acids. V was clipped by 5 bases and J by 4 bases; unmatched bases: 14. Germline-derived CDR1 and CDR2 are SGHVS and FQNEAQ. CDR3 residues: CASSPWGRGRHGNTIYF. Written as DNA, the CDR3 is TGTGCCAGCAGCCCCTGGGGGAGGGGGCGTCACGGAAACACCATATATTTT.

In this sample, this clonotype turned up many times. This rearrangement joins TRBV29-1 to TRBJ2-1; D uncertain. Germline values: CDR1 SQVTM, CDR2 ANQGSEA. The CDR3 runs 16 residues. Trimming stripped 7 bases from V and 1 base from J, with 20 bases between. CDR3 coding DNA: TGCAGCGCCGGTGGGCCGGCGGCCACTTCCTACAATGAGCAGTTCTTC. The encoded protein is CSAGGPAATSYNEQFF.

In this sample, this clonotype turned up a few times. The gene calls are TRBV5-4 and TRBJ2-1, with 10 bases lining up with TRBD2. This CDR3 has 16 amino acids. The germline CDR1 and CDR2 sequences are SGHNT and YYREEE (reference sequence). V was pared by 2 bases and J by 5 bases, with 7 bases of the junction left unmatched. The CDR3 DNA follows: TGTGCCAGCAGCTTTCAGACGGGACTAGCGAACAATGAGCAGTTCTTC. It codes for CASSFQTGLANNEQFF.

This clonotype was seen many times. This chain connects TRBV18 to TRBJ2-5; 10 positions agree with TRBD2. This CDR3 has 16 amino acids. Germline V CDR1 and CDR2: KGHSH, LQKENI. Trimming took 3 bases from V and 0 from J; bases not matched to a gene: 4. CDR3 in amino acids: CASSPLAGANQETQYF. In nucleotides, the CDR3 is TGTGCCAGCTCACCCCTAGCGGGGGCTAACCAAGAGACCCAGTACTTC.

This clonotype showed up just a few times. The V gene is TRBV12-3 or TRBV12-4, the J gene TRBJ2-2, with TRBD2 matching 7 bases. This CDR3 spans 16 amino acids. After removal of 6 bases from V and 1 base from J, the junction contained 8 bases not matched to a gene. This CDR3 is CASRRGGTKNTGELFF. In DNA form, the CDR3 reads TGTGCCAGCAGGCGGGGAGGGACTAAGAACACCGGGGAGCTGTTTTTT.

This clonotype has a count of ten or more. The V and J genes are TRBV7-9 and TRBJ2-6, with 7 nucleotides matching TRBD2. CDR1 is SEHNR and CDR2 is FQNEAQ in the germline V gene (reference sequence). The CDR3 extends over 16 amino acids. The V gene end was trimmed by 7 bases and the J gene end by 0 bases; junction bases not matched to a gene: 6. The CDR3 coding sequence is TGTGCCAGCACCCTTGCGGGGGACTCTGGGGCCAACGTCCTGACTTTC. Amino acids: CASTLAGDSGANVLTF.

The rearrangement uses TRBV29-1 and TRBJ2-1, with TRBD2 as a possible D gene (6 bases). Germline CDR1 is SQVTM and CDR2 is ANQGSEA. The CDR3 runs to 14 residues. V dropped 3 bases and J dropped 8 bases, with 17 bases sitting between them. The CDR3 DNA reads as TGCAGCGTTGATTTTGGTGGGGGGACCCATGAGCAGTTCTTC. Encoded protein: CSVDFGGGTHEQFF.

This clonotype was seen a handful of times. The rearrangement links TRBV20-1 to TRBJ2-7; 15 bases line up with TRBD2. V trimming: 3 bases; J trimming: 3 bases; junction bases outside the gene matches: 0. Germline V lookup: CDR1 DFQATT, CDR2 SNEGSKA (reference sequence). The CDR3 is 14 residues long. The CDR3 here is CSARGLAGGYEQYF. The DNA for the CDR3 is TGCAGTGCTAGGGGACTAGCGGGAGGCTACGAGCAGTACTTC.

This clonotype was seen ten or more times. One junction end does not reproduce the germline sequence, and a read error may be involved. This chain joins TRBV7-7 and TRBJ2-1, with D unresolved. The CDR3 is 17 residues long. Germline V gene lookup returns CDR1 SSHAT and CDR2 FNYEAQ (reference sequence). CDR3 coding DNA: TGTGCTAGCAGCTTACTCCCGCGGCTTGCTGGGGACAATGAGCAGTTCTTC. Its translation is CASSLLPRLAGDNEQFF. Full variable domain (missing parts from reference TRBV7-7 and TRBJ2-1): GAGVSQSPRYKVTKRGQDVTLRCDPISSHATLYWYQQALGQGPEFLTYFNYEAQPDKSGLPSDRFSAERPEGSISTLTIQRTEQRDSAMYRCASSLLPRLAGDNEQFFGPGTRLTVL.

This clonotype was found a few times. This chain connects TRBV7-3 to TRBJ2-1; D may be TRBD2 (5 bases). This CDR3 contains 15 residues. Trimming shortened V by 0 bases and J by 7 bases, and 13 bases separated the two germline ends. The germline V gene has CDR1 SGHTA and CDR2 FQGTGA. The DNA of the CDR3 is TGTGCCAGCAGCTTAACAGTGGGAGCGACGAATGAGCAGTTCTTC. Translated: CASSLTVGATNEQFF.

V usage is TRBV7-9 and J usage is TRBJ2-7; D not resolved. Trimming removed 4 bases from V and 7 bases from J, with 8 bases in between. The CDR3 consists of 11 residues. Germline assignment: CDR1 SEHNR and CDR2 FQNEAQ (reference sequence). The CDR3: CASSSYREQYF. In DNA, the CDR3 is TGTGCCAGCAGCTCTTATAGGGAGCAGTACTTC.

The V call is TRBV29-1, the J call TRBJ1-1; 9 bases are shared with TRBD1. This CDR3 has 16 amino acids. Germline V gives CDR1 SQVTM, CDR2 ANQGSEA. J gave up 4 bases and V 4 bases, and 13 bases lay outside the gene matches. CDR3: CSVAPTTGGGSTEAFF. As DNA, the CDR3 is TGCAGCGTTGCCCCTACGACAGGGGGAGGCAGCACTGAAGCTTTCTTT.

J is TRBJ2-3 and V is TRBV5-1; D might be TRBD2 (6 bases). Germline V gene sequence: CDR1 SGHRS, CDR2 YFSETQ. The CDR3 length is 16 residues. The V and J ends lost 3 bases and 2 bases respectively, with 16 bases between them. CDR3 region: CASSSEGTDPTDTQYF. The CDR3 DNA is TGCGCCAGCAGCTCGGAAGGGACTGATCCCACAGATACGCAGTATTTT.

The CDR3, as DNA: TGTGCCAGCAGCCCTGGTTGGGGCCGAACAGATACGCAGTATTTT. Translation: CASSPGWGRTDTQYF. This chain uses TRBV11-2 with TRBJ2-3, with D perhaps matching TRBD1 (5 bases). The germline V gene has CDR1 SGHAT and CDR2 FQNNGV. With 5 bases removed from V and 3 bases from J, the gap between germline ends came to 15 bases. The CDR3 spans 15 residues.

This clonotype appeared many times. This chain joins TRBV7-9 and TRBJ1-1, with 7 bases identical to TRBD1. The CDR3 is 16 amino acids. CDR1 and CDR2 from the germline V gene are SEHNR and FQNEAQ (reference sequence). Unmatched junction bases numbered 12, after V lost 3 bases and J lost 5 bases. CDR3 in DNA: TGTGCCAGCAGCTTTTCCCCCACAGGGGCAAGGACTGAAGCTTTCTTT. Its translation: CASSFSPTGARTEAFF.

This clonotype was detected a few times. The CDR3 coding sequence is TGTGCCAGCAGCTTAATGACTCTGAGCTCCTATAATTCACCCCTCCACTTT. It encodes CASSLMTLSSYNSPLHF. V usage is TRBV7-2 and J usage is TRBJ1-6; no clear D gene. Germline assignment: CDR1 SGHTA and CDR2 FQGNSA. V lost 2 bases and J 0 bases, leaving 11 bases between the germline ends. This CDR3 spans 17 amino acids.